These 16 T cell receptor beta chains share one sample of origin, sequenced in a study of PD-1 blockade in classical Hodgkin lymphoma. Some clones are missing from TCRdb's copy, which holds only in-frame ones; the method was immunoSEQ multiplex PCR. The sample has fewer than 25,000 clones; 80% to 90% are singletons. Time point defined: newly diagnosed, previously untreated cHL patient sample. Investigators isolated CD4+ T cells from thawed PBMCs through magnetic negative selection. Sequenced input: CD4+ T cells from blood. These receptors originate from a human donor with classical Hodgkin lymphoma.

The V gene is TRBV19, the J gene TRBJ1-2; D might be TRBD1 (6 bases). Trimming took 7 bases from V and 0 from J, leaving 9 bases between them. The germline gives CDR1 LNHDA, CDR2 SQIVND (reference sequence). The CDR3 runs to 13 residues. CDR3 sequence (DNA): TGTGCCAGTATGGACAGAGCTAACTATGGCTACACCTTC. As protein: CASMDRANYGYTF.

This chain uses TRBV6-6 with TRBJ2-7; D unresolved. The V end was cut by 6 bases, the J end by 0 bases, with 6 bases between. CDR1 MNHNY and CDR2 SVGAGI come from the germline V gene (reference sequence). CDR3 length: 12 residues. This CDR3 reads CASRTVSYEQYF. For the CDR3, the DNA is TGTGCCAGCAGGACGGTCTCCTACGAGCAGTACTTC.

This rearrangement joins TRBV19 to TRBJ2-2, with 7 bases identical to TRBD1. V shed 8 bases and J 4 bases; nucleotides not matched to a gene: 7. Per germline, CDR1 LNHDA and CDR2 SQIVND (reference sequence). The CDR3 extends over 14 amino acids. Written as DNA, the CDR3 is TGTGCCAGTGACCGACAGGGTGGCACCGGGGAGCTGTTTTTT. Translated: CASDRQGGTGELFF.

The chain employs TRBV9 and TRBJ2-2, with TRBD1 identical over 10 bases. Trimming removed 2 bases from V and 3 bases from J; junction bases left unmatched: 7. The CDR3 covers 17 residues. Looked up from germline, CDR1 is SGDLS and CDR2 is YYNGEE. CDR3 sequence (DNA): TGTGCCAGCAGCGTTATGACAGGGGGCACGCACACCGGGGAGCTGTTTTTT. This encodes CASSVMTGGTHTGELFF. The variable domain in full, completed from reference TRBV9 and TRBJ2-2, reads DSGVTQTPKHLITATGQRVTLRCSPRSGDLSVYWYQQSLDQGLQFLIQYYNGEERAKGNILERFSAQQFPDLHSELNLSSLELGDSALYFCASSVMTGGTHTGELFFGEGSRLTVL.

This clone was recorded once. The chain joins TRBV7-9 to TRBJ2-5; no clear D. V was pared by 3 bases and J by 3 bases, with 8 bases between. Germline lookup yields CDR1 SEHNR and CDR2 FQNEAQ (reference sequence). This CDR3 is 13 amino acids long. The DNA for the CDR3 is TGTGCCAGCAGCTTTGGTGGAAAAGAGACCCAGTACTTC. Amino acids: CASSFGGKETQYF.

The genes are TRBV9 and TRBJ2-5, with D perhaps matching TRBD1 or TRBD2 (6 bases each). Trimming removed 2 bases from V and 4 bases from J, with 15 bases in between. The CDR3 length is 15 residues. Per the germline V gene, CDR1 is SGDLS and CDR2 is YYNGEE. In DNA form, the CDR3 reads TGTGCCAGCAGCGTGTCTGGCGGAGGGGGAGAGACCCAGTACTTC. Its protein is CASSVSGGGGETQYF.

V gene TRBV7-9 combines with J gene TRBJ1-4, with 7 nucleotides matching TRBD1. The CDR3 runs to 18 residues. Per the germline V gene, CDR1 is SEHNR and CDR2 is FQNEAQ (reference sequence). V lost 6 bases, J lost 8 bases, and 21 bases stayed unmatched. CDR3 DNA: TGTGCCAGCAGTGCTGGACAGGCCCGGACCCATGTTTGGGAAAAACTGTTTTTT. This encodes CASSAGQARTHVWEKLFF.

The chain links TRBV9 to TRBJ2-3; 7 nucleotides align to TRBD2. The CDR3 spans 17 residues. Trimming at V came to 0 bases and at J to 5 bases, leaving 12 bases not matched to a gene. Germline values: CDR1 SGDLS, CDR2 YYNGEE. The CDR3 sequence: CASSVGGSGARRDTQYF. The CDR3 nucleotides read TGTGCCAGCAGCGTAGGGGGCAGCGGGGCCCGCAGAGATACGCAGTATTTT.

This clone was seen more than once but under ten times. The chain uses TRBV6-5 and TRBJ1-6; D is possibly TRBD1 (6 bases). Germline V lookup: CDR1 MNHEY, CDR2 SVGAGI. V lost 6 bases to trimming and J lost 10 bases, with 13 bases between them. This CDR3 is 13 amino acids long. The CDR3 protein is CASSTGSSSPLHF. CDR3 DNA sequence: TGTGCCAGCAGCACAGGGAGCAGCTCACCCCTCCACTTT.

The chain is built from TRBV5-1 and TRBJ2-1, with TRBD2 identical over 11 bases. The ends lost 4 bases at V and 0 bases at J; junction bases unmatched: 9. This CDR3 has 18 residues. CDR1 is SGHRS and CDR2 is YFSETQ in the germline V gene. CDR3 loop: CASSTPRLAGSSYNEQFF. In DNA, the CDR3 is TGCGCCAGCAGCACTCCAAGACTAGCGGGGAGCTCCTACAATGAGCAGTTCTTC.

The genes are TRBV6-1 and TRBJ1-5, with D perhaps matching TRBD1 (5 bases). The length of the CDR3 is 14 residues. Deletions cut 3 bases from V and 7 bases from J, with 13 bases between. Germline lookup yields CDR1 MNHNS and CDR2 SASEGT. In DNA, the CDR3 is TGTGCCAGCAGTGAGGGGGGGACCGGACAGCCCCAGCATTTT. Translation: CASSEGGTGQPQHF.

This clone turned up a few times. The chain employs TRBV5-8 and TRBJ1-2, with D unresolved. Per the germline V gene, CDR1 is SGHTS and CDR2 is YDEGEE. Trimming took off 3 bases at V and 5 bases at J, with 11 bases between the two ends. CDR3 length: 13 residues. CDR3 bases: TGTGCCAGCAGCTCGACAATGCAATATGGCTACACCTTC. It is translated as CASSSTMQYGYTF.

This chain uses TRBV7-9 with TRBJ1-6, with a tentative D call TRBD1 (5 bases). Trimming left V 0 bases short and J 13 bases short, with 7 bases between. The CDR3 sequence is 12 residues long. Per the germline V gene, CDR1 is SEHNR and CDR2 is FQNEAQ (reference sequence). CDR3: CASSLAGDPLHF. The DNA of the CDR3 is TGTGCCAGCAGCTTAGCAGGGGATCCCCTCCACTTT.

CDR3 nucleotide sequence: TGTGCCAGCAGCTTAACGGTCCGGGGGGAAGAGACCCAGTACTTC. Translated, it gives CASSLTVRGEETQYF. The chain carries TRBV7-9 and TRBJ2-5; 7 bases match TRBD2. The V gene's germline CDR1 is SEHNR and CDR2 FQNEAQ (reference sequence). With V trimmed by 2 bases and J by 3 bases, 6 bases remained unmatched. There are 15 residues in the CDR3.

This chain links TRBV27 with TRBJ2-1; maybe TRBD2 (7 bases). Trimming cost V 5 bases and J 5 bases, with 16 bases left between them. The CDR3 length is 15 residues. Germline V CDR1 and CDR2: MNHEY, SMNVEV (reference sequence). CDR3: CASSPIGGPNNEQFF. The CDR3 DNA is TGTGCCAGCAGTCCTATCGGGGGGCCCAACAATGAGCAGTTCTTC.

The table lists this clone with a count of one. The V call is TRBV30, the J call TRBJ1-2; D gene uncertain. V lost 6 bases and J lost 7, with 9 bases in between. CDR1 is GTSNPN and CDR2 is SVGIG in the germline V gene (reference sequence). The CDR3 has 10 amino acids. CDR3 DNA: TGTGCCTGTGACTGGGGTGGCTACACCTTC. Its translation is CACDWGGYTF.